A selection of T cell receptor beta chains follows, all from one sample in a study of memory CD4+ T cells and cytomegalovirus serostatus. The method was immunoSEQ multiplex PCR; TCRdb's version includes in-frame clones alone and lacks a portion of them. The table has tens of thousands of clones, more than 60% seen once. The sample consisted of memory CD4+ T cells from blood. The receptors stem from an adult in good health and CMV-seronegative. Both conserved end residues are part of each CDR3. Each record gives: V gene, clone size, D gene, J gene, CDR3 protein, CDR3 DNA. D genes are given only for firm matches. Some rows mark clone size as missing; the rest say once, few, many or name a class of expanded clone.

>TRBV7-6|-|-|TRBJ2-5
CASSLDGRQETQYF
TGTGCCAGCAGCTTAGATGGTCGGCAAGAGACCCAGTACTTC
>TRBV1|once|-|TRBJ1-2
CTSSQKLSWDGGENYGYTF
TGCACCAGCAGCCAAAAACTCAGCTGGGATGGGGGGGAGAACTATGGCTACACCTTC
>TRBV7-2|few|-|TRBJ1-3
CASSLGSSGGNTIYF
TGTGCCAGCAGCTTAGGCTCATCAGGCGGGAACACCATATATTTT
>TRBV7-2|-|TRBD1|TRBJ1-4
CASRVSGGFNEKLFF
TGTGCCAGCAGGGTATCAGGGGGCTTCAATGAAAAACTGTTTTTT
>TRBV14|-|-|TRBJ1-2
CASSQVNRRVREMNYGYTF
TGTGCCAGCAGCCAAGTAAACCGTAGGGTCCGGGAGATGAACTATGGCTACACCTTC
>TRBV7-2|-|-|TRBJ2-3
CASSLDFTDTQYF
TGTGCCAGCAGCTTAGACTTCACAGATACGCAGTATTTT
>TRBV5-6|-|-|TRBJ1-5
CASSLSRQSPQPQHF
TGTGCCAGCAGCTTGAGCCGGCAGTCCCCCCAGCCCCAGCATTTT
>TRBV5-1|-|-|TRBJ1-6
CASSLELGSYNSPLHF
TGCGCCAGCAGCTTGGAGTTAGGCTCCTATAATTCACCCCTCCACTTT
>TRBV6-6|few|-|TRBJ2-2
CASSRANTGELFF
TGTGCCAGCAGTCGAGCGAACACCGGGGAGCTGTTTTTT
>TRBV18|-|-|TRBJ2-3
CASSPGKDTQYF
TGTGCCAGCTCACCAGGGAAGGATACGCAGTATTTT
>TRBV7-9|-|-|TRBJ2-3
CASSLDLGVGGGGTDTQYF
TGTGCCAGCAGCTTAGATCTCGGCGTGGGGGGCGGAGGCACAGATACGCAGTATTTT
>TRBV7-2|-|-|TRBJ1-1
CASSLILGLMNTEAFF
TGTGCCAGCAGCTTAATCCTGGGGCTGATGAACACTGAAGCTTTCTTT
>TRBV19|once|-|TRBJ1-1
CASTSSQYNTEAFF
TGTGCCAGTACGTCTTCCCAGTATAACACTGAAGCTTTCTTT
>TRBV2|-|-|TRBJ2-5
CASTIQETQYF
TGTGCCAGCACGATCCAAGAGACCCAGTACTTC
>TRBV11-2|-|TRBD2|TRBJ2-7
CASSRAGTRLYEQYF
TGTGCCAGCAGCAGGGCCGGGACTAGATTATACGAGCAGTACTTC
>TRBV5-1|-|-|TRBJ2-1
CASSSQDSTSYNEQFF
TGCGCCAGCAGCTCCCAGGACAGCACCTCCTACAATGAGCAGTTCTTC
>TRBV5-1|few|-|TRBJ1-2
CASSFGAQDRLYGHTF
TGCGCCAGCAGCTTTGGGGCTCAAGACAGGCTCTATGGCCACACCTTC
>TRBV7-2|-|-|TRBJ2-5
CASSLGQPEETQYF
TGTGCCAGCAGCTTAGGACAGCCCGAAGAGACCCAGTACTTC
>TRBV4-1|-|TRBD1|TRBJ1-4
CASRRQGPNEKLFF
TGCGCCAGCAGGCGACAGGGACCTAATGAAAAACTGTTTTTT
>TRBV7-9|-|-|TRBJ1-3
CASSSSGRGNTIYF
TGTGCCAGCAGCTCCTCCGGCAGGGGAAACACCATATATTTT
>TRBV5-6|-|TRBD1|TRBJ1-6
CASSLTGANSPLHF
TGTGCCAGCAGCTTAACAGGGGCTAATTCACCCCTCCACTTT
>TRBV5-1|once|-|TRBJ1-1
CASSLTTRTAGNTEAFF
TGCGCCAGCAGCTTGACGACTCGGACAGCGGGGAACACTGAAGCTTTCTTT
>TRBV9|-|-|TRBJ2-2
CASSVEQKTGELFF
TGTGCCAGCAGCGTAGAACAGAAAACCGGGGAGCTGTTTTTT
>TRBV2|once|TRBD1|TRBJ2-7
CASSVNRGSYEQYF
TGTGCCAGCAGTGTGAACAGGGGCTCCTACGAGCAGTACTTC
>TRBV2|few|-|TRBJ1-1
CARRDNTEAFF
TGTGCCAGGAGGGACAACACTGAAGCTTTCTTT
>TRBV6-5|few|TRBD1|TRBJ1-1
CASSSPTGVTEAFF
TGTGCCAGCAGCTCCCCAACAGGGGTCACTGAAGCTTTCTTT
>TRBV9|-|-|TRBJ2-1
CASSVAWQPKYNEQFF
TGTGCCAGCAGCGTAGCTTGGCAGCCGAAGTACAATGAGCAGTTCTTC
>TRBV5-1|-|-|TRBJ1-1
CASSLQESGTEAFF
TGCGCCAGCAGCTTACAGGAATCGGGGACTGAAGCTTTCTTT
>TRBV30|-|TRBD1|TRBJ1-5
CAWSKDRGGQPQHF
TGTGCCTGGAGTAAGGACAGGGGAGGTCAGCCCCAGCATTTT
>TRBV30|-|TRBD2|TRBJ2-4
CAWSHGGEDIQYF
TGTGCCTGGAGTCACGGGGGGGAGGACATTCAGTACTTC
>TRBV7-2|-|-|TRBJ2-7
CASSLGKRASYEQYF
TGTGCCAGCAGCTTAGGAAAGCGGGCTTCCTACGAGCAGTACTTC
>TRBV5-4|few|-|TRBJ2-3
CASSWDGVAGQDTQYF
TGTGCCAGCAGCTGGGACGGAGTCGCGGGGCAAGATACGCAGTATTTT
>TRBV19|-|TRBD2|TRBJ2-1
CASSITSANNEQFF
TGTGCCAGTAGTATCACTAGCGCCAACAATGAGCAGTTCTTC
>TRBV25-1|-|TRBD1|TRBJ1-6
CASRHDRASYNSPLHF
TGTGCCAGCAGACACGACAGGGCCTCCTATAATTCACCCCTCCACTTT
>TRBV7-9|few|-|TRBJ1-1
CASSPREFMNTEAFF
TGTGCCAGCAGCCCCCGGGAATTCATGAACACTGAAGCTTTCTTT
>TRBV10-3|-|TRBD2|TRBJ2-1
CAIRSGGVSYNEQFF
TGTGCCATCAGGAGCGGGGGGGTCTCCTACAATGAGCAGTTCTTC
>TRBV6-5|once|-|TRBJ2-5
CASSSLGARRTQYF
TGTGCCAGCAGTTCACTAGGAGCAAGACGGACCCAGTACTTC
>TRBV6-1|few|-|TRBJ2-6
CASSERAPGANVLTF
TGTGCCAGCAGTGAGCGGGCGCCTGGGGCCAACGTCCTGACTTTC
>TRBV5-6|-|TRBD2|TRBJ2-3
CASSLIAGATDTQYF
TGTGCCAGCAGCTTGATAGCGGGGGCCACAGATACGCAGTATTTT
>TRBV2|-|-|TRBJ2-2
CASSGGTPAGELFF
TGTGCCAGCAGTGGGGGGACCCCTGCCGGGGAGCTGTTTTTT
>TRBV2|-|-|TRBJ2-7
CASSKGTAFSYEQYF
TGTGCCAGCAGTAAGGGCACGGCGTTCTCCTACGAGCAGTACTTC
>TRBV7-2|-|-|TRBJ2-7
CASSLGLRGGGSYEQYF
TGTGCCAGCAGCTTAGGGTTGAGAGGGGGTGGCTCCTACGAGCAGTACTTC
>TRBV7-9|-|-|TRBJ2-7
CASSLQETGGSYEQYF
TGTGCCAGCAGCTTACAAGAGACAGGTGGTTCCTACGAGCAGTACTTC
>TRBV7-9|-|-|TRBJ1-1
CASSSYTEAFF
TGTGCCAGCAGCTCATACACTGAAGCTTTCTTT
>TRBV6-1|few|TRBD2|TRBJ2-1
CASSALLQRGGDNEQFF
TGTGCCAGCAGTGCCCTTCTGCAGCGGGGGGGAGACAATGAGCAGTTCTTC
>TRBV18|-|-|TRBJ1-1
CASSRGGTEAFF
TGTGCCAGCTCAAGGGGGGGCACTGAAGCTTTCTTT
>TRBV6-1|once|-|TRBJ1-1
CASSPGRMNTEAFF
TGTGCCAGCAGTCCGGGACGGATGAACACTGAAGCTTTCTTT
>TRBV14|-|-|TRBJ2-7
CASSQDGSYEQYF
TGTGCCAGCAGCCAGGACGGCTCCTACGAGCAGTACTTC
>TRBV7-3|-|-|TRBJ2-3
CASSRGSLTDTQYF
TGTGCCAGCAGCCGGGGGTCCCTCACAGATACGCAGTATTTT
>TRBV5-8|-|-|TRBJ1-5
CASSLGVQPQHF
TGTGCCAGCAGCTTGGGTGTTCAGCCCCAGCATTTT
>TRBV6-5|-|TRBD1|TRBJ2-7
CASSYTGASYEQYF
TGTGCCAGCAGTTACACAGGGGCATCCTACGAGCAGTACTTC
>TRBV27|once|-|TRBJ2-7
CASTPHSNPYEQYF
TGTGCCAGCACTCCTCATTCGAACCCCTACGAGCAGTACTTC
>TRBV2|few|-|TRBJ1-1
CASNRVRGKTEAFF
TGTGCCAGCAATAGGGTGAGGGGCAAGACTGAAGCTTTCTTT
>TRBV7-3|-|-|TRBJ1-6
CASSLRAGSYNSPLHF
TGTGCCAGCAGCTTGAGGGCAGGCTCCTATAATTCACCCCTCCACTTT
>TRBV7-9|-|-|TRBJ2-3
CASSRPRDSYTDTQYF
TGTGCCAGCAGTCGCCCCCGTGACAGCTACACAGATACGCAGTATTTT
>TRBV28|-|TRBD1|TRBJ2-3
CASSQTGVTQYF
TGTGCCAGCAGCCAGACAGGGGTTACGCAGTATTTT
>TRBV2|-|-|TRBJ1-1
CASRADGTYTEAFF
TGTGCCAGCAGAGCTGACGGGACCTACACTGAAGCTTTCTTT
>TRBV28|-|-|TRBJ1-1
CASIYRGNTEAFF
TGTGCCAGCATCTACCGAGGCAACACTGAAGCTTTCTTT
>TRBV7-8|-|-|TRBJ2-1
CASSSWIAEIGLDNEQFF
TGTGCCAGCAGCTCGTGGATAGCGGAGATAGGGTTGGACAATGAGCAGTTCTTC
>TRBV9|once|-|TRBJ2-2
CASSVREQAGELFF
TGTGCCAGCAGCGTACGCGAGCAGGCCGGGGAGCTGTTTTTT